This T cell receptor (beta chain) was captured in a study of blood T cell repertoires in COVID-19. The protocol was immunoSEQ multiplex PCR, while the TCRdb copy is restricted to in-frame clones and leaves out a portion. The sample lists about 310,000 clones, about nine tenths occurring once. V lost 6 bases and J 11 bases, leaving 11 bases between the germline ends. This CDR3 spans 10 amino acids. Per germline, CDR1 MNHEY and CDR2 SMNVEV (reference sequence). What was sequenced was PBMCs or T cells enriched from blood (not recorded which). The V and J genes are TRBV27 and TRBJ2-7; D is unclear. This TCR was recovered from a man aged 60-69 years who had recovered from COVID-19. The CDR3 sequence: CASSYPSEYF. CDR3 coding DNA: TGTGCCAGCAGCTACCCCTCGGAGTACTTC.